One sample yielded the 8 T cell receptor beta chains listed below, sequenced in a study of T cell responses to AZD1222 COVID-19 vaccine. Repertoires were generated with immunoSEQ multiplex PCR, while TCRdb's copy carries only in-frame clones and drops some. The sample consists of about 130,000 clones, under 90% of them appearing once. Here the sequenced sample was peripheral blood, taken on day 0 of AZD1222 vaccination. These receptors came from an adult in good health.

The chain links TRBV19 to TRBJ2-3; D is unclear. This CDR3 has 13 amino acids. Germline V CDR1 and CDR2: LNHDA, SQIVND (reference sequence). V was pared by 5 bases and J by 2 bases, with 8 bases between. The CDR3 coding sequence is TGTGCCAGTAGTCTCCAGCTCACAGATACGCAGTATTTT. It specifies CASSLQLTDTQYF. Full variable domain (missing parts from reference TRBV19 and TRBJ2-3): DGGITQSPKYLFRKEGQNVTLSCEQNLNHDAMYWYRQDPGQGLRLIYYSQIVNDFQKGDIAEGYSVSREKKESFPLTVTSAQKNPTAFYLCASSLQLTDTQYFGPGTRLTVL.

V and J are TRBV9 and TRBJ2-1; TRBD2 is a possible D gene (6 bases). V shed 0 bases and J shed 4 bases, with 14 bases lying between them. CDR1 and CDR2 from the germline V gene are SGDLS and YYNGEE. CDR3 length equals 16 residues. The CDR3 region is CASSVEVFAGYNEQFF. CDR3 nucleotides: TGTGCCAGCAGCGTAGAAGTTTTTGCGGGGTACAATGAGCAGTTCTTC.

In regard to this clone: Other DNA sequences in the same sample also yield this CDR3. V and J are TRBV15 and TRBJ1-5; 8 nucleotides line up with TRBD1. There are 14 residues in the CDR3. The V gene end was trimmed by 3 bases and the J gene end by 2 bases; junction bases not matched to a gene: 0. CDR1 LNHNV and CDR2 YYDKDF come from the germline V gene (reference sequence). CDR3 coding DNA: TGTGCCACCAGCAGGGACAGGGGCAATCAGCCCCAGCATTTT. Residues: CATSRDRGNQPQHF.

In its sample, this clone was seen once. This sequence joins TRBV11-2 and TRBJ1-6; 9 bases line up with TRBD1. Germline assignment: CDR1 SGHAT and CDR2 FQNNGV. J lost 13 bases, V lost 1 base, and 5 bases had no gene match. The CDR3 contains 14 residues. The CDR3 loop reads CASSLGQGVPPLHF. CDR3 bases: TGTGCCAGCAGCTTAGGACAGGGGGTTCCCCCCCTCCACTTT.

The chain uses TRBV15 and TRBJ1-2, with 7 bases that match TRBD1. The trim removed 4 bases at V and 8 bases at J, leaving 13 bases unmatched. The CDR3 totals 15 residues. Germline CDR1 reads LNHNV; CDR2 reads YYDKDF (reference sequence). In nucleotides, the CDR3 is TGTGCCACCAGCACGGGACAGCCATGGGGAGGCGGCTACACCTTC. It is translated as CATSTGQPWGGGYTF.

This clone was counted once. The V and J genes are TRBV27 and TRBJ2-7; D is uncertain. CDR3 length equals 13 residues. Germline V gene lookup returns CDR1 MNHEY and CDR2 SMNVEV (reference sequence). The V and J ends lost 4 bases and 4 bases respectively, with 11 bases between them. The CDR3, as DNA: TGTGCCAGCAGTTCCCGGACCGCTTACGAGCAGTACTTC. Translation gives CASSSRTAYEQYF.

The chain carries TRBV12-3 or TRBV12-4 and TRBJ1-6; D uncertain. Between the trimmed V and J ends, which lost 3 bases and 7 bases, there was a span of 7 bases. The CDR3 contains 13 residues. The CDR3 protein is CASSFGENSPLHF. The CDR3 bases are TGTGCCAGCAGTTTCGGGGAAAATTCACCCCTCCACTTT.

The chain links TRBV19 to TRBJ2-2; D is ambiguous. Germline V gene lookup returns CDR1 LNHDA and CDR2 SQIVND (reference sequence). The CDR3 consists of 16 residues. V was pared by 0 bases and J by 4 bases, with 12 bases between. The CDR3 nucleotides are TGTGCCAGTAGTATAGATTTTTTCCGCAGCACCGGGGAGCTGTTTTTT. Its protein product is CASSIDFFRSTGELFF.